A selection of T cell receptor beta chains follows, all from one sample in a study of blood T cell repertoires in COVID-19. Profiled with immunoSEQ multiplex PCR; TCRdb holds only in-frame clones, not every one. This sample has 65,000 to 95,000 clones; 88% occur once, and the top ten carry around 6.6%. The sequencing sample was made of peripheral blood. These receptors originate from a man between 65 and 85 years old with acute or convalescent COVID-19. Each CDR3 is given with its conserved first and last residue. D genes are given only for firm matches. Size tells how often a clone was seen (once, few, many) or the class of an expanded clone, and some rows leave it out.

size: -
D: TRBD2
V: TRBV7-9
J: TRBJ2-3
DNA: TGTGCCAGCAGCCCGAGACTAGCGGGGGGACGCACAGATACGCAGTATTTT
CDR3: CASSPRLAGGRTDTQYF

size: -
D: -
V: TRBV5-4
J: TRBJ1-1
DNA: TGTGCCAGCAGCTTGGCGGGGGGAATACGGACTGAAGCTTTCTTT
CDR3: CASSLAGGIRTEAFF

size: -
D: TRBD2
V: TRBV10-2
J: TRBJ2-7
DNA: TGCGCCAGCAGTCAATTAGCGGGCAGGGACGAGCAGTACTTC
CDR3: CASSQLAGRDEQYF

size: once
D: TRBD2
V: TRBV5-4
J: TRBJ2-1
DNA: TGTGCCAGCATCAAGAGTCCCGGGACTAGCGGAAACAATGAGCAGTTCTTC
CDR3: CASIKSPGTSGNNEQFF

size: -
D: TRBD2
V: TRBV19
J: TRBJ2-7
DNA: TGTGCCAGTAGTATTTCTAGTCTAGCGGGGGGACCATCCTACGAGCAGTACTTC
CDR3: CASSISSLAGGPSYEQYF

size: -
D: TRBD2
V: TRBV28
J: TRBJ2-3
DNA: TGTGCCAGCAGACAAAGGGCGGGAACTAGCGGAGCAGATACGCAGTATTTT
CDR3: CASRQRAGTSGADTQYF

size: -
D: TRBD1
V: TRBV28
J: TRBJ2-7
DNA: TGTGCCAGCAGTTTAGCAGGGGGCTTTTACGAGCAGTACTTC
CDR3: CASSLAGGFYEQYF

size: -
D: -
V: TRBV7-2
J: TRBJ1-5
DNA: TGTGCCAGCAGCGTTCAGGCGTCTAATCAGCCCCAGCATTTT
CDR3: CASSVQASNQPQHF

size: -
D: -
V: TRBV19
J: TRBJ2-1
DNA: TGTGCCACCACCGGGCGGGCCAGCTCCTACAATGAGCAGTTCTTC
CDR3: CATTGRASSYNEQFF

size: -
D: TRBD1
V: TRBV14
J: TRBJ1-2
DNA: TGTGCCAGCAGACTCTCAGGGGGCCATGGCTACACCTTC
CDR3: CASRLSGGHGYTF

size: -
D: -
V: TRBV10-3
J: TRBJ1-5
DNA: TGTGCCATCAGTGAAGCGGGACGGCAGCCCCAGCATTTT
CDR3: CAISEAGRQPQHF

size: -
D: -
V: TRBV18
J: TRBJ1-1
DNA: TGTGCCAGCTCCCTACTTAGGACTGAAACTGAAGCTTTCTTT
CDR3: CASSLLRTETEAFF

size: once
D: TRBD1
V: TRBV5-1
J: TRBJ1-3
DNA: TGCGCCAGCAGCCTTGGAGGGGGACAGAAATCTGGAAACACCATATATTTT
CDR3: CASSLGGGQKSGNTIYF

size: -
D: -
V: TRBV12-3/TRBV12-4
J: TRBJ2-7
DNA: TGTGCCACTCAGACGGTAGGGGGCGAGCAGTACTTC
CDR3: CATQTVGGEQYF

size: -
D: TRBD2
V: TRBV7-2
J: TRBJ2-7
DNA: TGTGCCAGCAGCCCCCCGGGACTAGCGGGAGGCGAGCAGTACTTC
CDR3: CASSPPGLAGGEQYF

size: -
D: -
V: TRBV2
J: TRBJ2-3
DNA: TGTGCCAGCAGCCCACCGGGGGGCATGGATACGCAGTATTTT
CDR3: CASSPPGGMDTQYF

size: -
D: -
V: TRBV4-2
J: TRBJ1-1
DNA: TGTGCCAGCAGCCAAGAGACAGCTACCATAACTGAAGCTTTCTTT
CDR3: CASSQETATITEAFF

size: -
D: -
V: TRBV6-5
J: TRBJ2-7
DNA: TGTGCCAGCAGTTACTCCCTGGGAGGGGGCTACGAGCAGTACTTC
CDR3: CASSYSLGGGYEQYF

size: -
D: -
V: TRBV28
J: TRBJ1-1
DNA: TGTGCCAGCAGACCAAGGACAATTCTGAACACTGAAGCTTTCTTT
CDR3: CASRPRTILNTEAFF

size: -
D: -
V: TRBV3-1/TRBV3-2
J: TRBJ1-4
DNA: TGTGCCAGCAGCCAAGCCTGGGGCCTTGGTAATGAAAAACTGTTTTTT
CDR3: CASSQAWGLGNEKLFF

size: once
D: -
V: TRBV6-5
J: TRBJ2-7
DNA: TGTGCCAGCAGGACGGGACACATGTGGGACGAGCAGTACTTC
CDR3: CASRTGHMWDEQYF

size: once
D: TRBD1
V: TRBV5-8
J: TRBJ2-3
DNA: TGTGCCAGCAGCACGCGGGGACAGGAAAAGGGAACAGATACGCAGTATTTT
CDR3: CASSTRGQEKGTDTQYF

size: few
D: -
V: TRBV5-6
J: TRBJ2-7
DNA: TGTGCCAGCAGCCAGGAGTACTTC
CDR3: CASSQEYF

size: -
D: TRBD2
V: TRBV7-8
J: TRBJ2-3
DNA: TGTGCCAGCAGCTTAGCCCCTAGCGGGGTAACAGATACGCAGTATTTT
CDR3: CASSLAPSGVTDTQYF

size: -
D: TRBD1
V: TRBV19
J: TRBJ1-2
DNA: TGTGCCAGTTCGACAGGGGCGGGTGGCTACACCTTC
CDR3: CASSTGAGGYTF

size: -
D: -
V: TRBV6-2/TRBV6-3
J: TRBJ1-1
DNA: TGTGCCAGCAGCGACTTGGACAGGAACACTGAAGCTTTCTTT
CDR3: CASSDLDRNTEAFF

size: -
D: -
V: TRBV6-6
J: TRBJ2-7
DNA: TGTGCCAGCAGTAAATACAGGGATGGCGAGCAGTACTTC
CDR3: CASSKYRDGEQYF

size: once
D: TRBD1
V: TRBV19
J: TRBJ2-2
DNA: TGTGCCAGTACCGAGACAGGGGGTTCCTCCGGGGAGCTGTTTTTT
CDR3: CASTETGGSSGELFF

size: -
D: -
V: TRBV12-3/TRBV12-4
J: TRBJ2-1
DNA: TGTGCCAGCAGTTTCAGCGGGCCCGGGCAGTTCTTC
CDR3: CASSFSGPGQFF